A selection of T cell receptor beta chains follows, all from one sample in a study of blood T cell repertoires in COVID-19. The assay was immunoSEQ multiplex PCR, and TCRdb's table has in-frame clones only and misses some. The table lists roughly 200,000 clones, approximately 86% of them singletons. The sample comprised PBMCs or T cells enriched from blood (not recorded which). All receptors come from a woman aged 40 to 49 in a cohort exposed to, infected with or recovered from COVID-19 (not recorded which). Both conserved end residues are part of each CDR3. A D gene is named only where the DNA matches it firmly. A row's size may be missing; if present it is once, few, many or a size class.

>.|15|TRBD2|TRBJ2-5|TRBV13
TGTGCCAGCAGCAAACTAGCGGGAGGGCCAGAGACCCAGTACTTC
CASSKLAGGPETQYF
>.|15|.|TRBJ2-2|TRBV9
TGTGCCAGCAGCGTAGCCGACACAGGGTCCGGGGAGCTGTTTTTT
CASSVADTGSGELFF
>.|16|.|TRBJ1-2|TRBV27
TGTGCCAGCAGTTTACGGACACGTACCACCCTCGATGGCTACACCTTC
CASSLRTRTTLDGYTF
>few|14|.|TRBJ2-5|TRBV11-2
TGTGCCAGCAGCCCTCCGGGACAACAAGAGACCCAGTACTTC
CASSPPGQQETQYF
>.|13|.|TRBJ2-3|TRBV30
TGTGCCTGGGCATTGGGCGGGACAGATACGCAGTATTTT
CAWALGGTDTQYF
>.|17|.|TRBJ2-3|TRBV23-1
TGCGCCAGCAGTCAATTGGCGGTGGGTCCAGCCGCGGATACGCAGTATTTT
CASSQLAVGPAADTQYF
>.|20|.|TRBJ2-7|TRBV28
TGTGCCAGCAGTCCCTACTACTCCAACACCCTTCGAGCGCTCAGCCACGAGCAGTACTTC
CASSPYYSNTLRALSHEQYF
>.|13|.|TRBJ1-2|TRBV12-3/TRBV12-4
TGTGCCAGCAGCCTTAGAACTAACTATGGCTACACCTTC
CASSLRTNYGYTF
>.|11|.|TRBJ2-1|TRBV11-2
TGTGCCAGCAGCTGGCTAGGCGTGCAGTTCTTC
CASSWLGVQFF
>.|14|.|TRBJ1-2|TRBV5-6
TGTGCCAGCAGCTTTCCTCAGGGGCACTATGGCTACACCTTC
CASSFPQGHYGYTF
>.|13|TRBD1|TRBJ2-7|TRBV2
TGTGCCAGCAGTGGGGACAGGGGAGGCGAGCAGTACTTC
CASSGDRGGEQYF
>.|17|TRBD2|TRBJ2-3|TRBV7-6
TGTGCCAGCAGCTCAAGCTTAGCGGGAGTTAGGACAGATACGCAGTATTTT
CASSSSLAGVRTDTQYF
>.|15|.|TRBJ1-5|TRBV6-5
TGTGCCAGCAGTTACTCGTTCAGGGATAATCAGCCCCAGCATTTT
CASSYSFRDNQPQHF
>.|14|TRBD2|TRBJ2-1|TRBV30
TGTGCCTGGAGTGGCGGGTCCTTAGCGGGAGAGCAGTTCTTC
CAWSGGSLAGEQFF
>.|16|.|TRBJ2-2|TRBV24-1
TGTGCCACCAGTGACCCCGGGGGGACAGGCACCGGGGAGCTGTTTTTT
CATSDPGGTGTGELFF
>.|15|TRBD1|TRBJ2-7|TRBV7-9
TGTGCCAGCAGCGCGCGGGGACAGGGGGCGCGCGAGCAGTACTTC
CASSARGQGAREQYF
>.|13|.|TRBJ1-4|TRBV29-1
TGCAGCGTTTCAGGGGAGTTCAATGAAAAACTGTTTTTT
CSVSGEFNEKLFF
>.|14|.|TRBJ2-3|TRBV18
TGTGCCAGCTCACCGGTGGCTAGCACAGATACGCAGTATTTT
CASSPVASTDTQYF
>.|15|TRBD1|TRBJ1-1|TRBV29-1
TGCAGCGCTAGGACAGGGAAGGCGGTGAACACTGAAGCTTTCTTT
CSARTGKAVNTEAFF
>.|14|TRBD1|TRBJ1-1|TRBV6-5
TGTGCCAGCAGTTTTACAGGGGGTAGGATTGAAGCTTTCTTT
CASSFTGGRIEAFF
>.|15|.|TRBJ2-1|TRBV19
TGTGCCAGTTTGGGGCGGGAGACAGGGGACAATGAGCAGTTCTTC
CASLGRETGDNEQFF
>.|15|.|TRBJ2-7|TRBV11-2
TGTGCCAGCAGCTTAGATCAGGGCAGGGGCTACGAGCAGTACTTC
CASSLDQGRGYEQYF
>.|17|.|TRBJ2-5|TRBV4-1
TGCGCCAGCAGCCAAGATTTGCGGCGAACGTACCAAGAGACCCAGTACTTC
CASSQDLRRTYQETQYF
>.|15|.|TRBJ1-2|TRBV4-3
TGCGCCAGCAGCCAAGATTACGAGGGAACCTATGGCTACACCTTC
CASSQDYEGTYGYTF
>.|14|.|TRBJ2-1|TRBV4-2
TGTGCCAGCAGCCAAGCGGGAGTAGATAGTGAGCAGTTCTTC
CASSQAGVDSEQFF
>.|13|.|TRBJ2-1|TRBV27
TGTGCCAGCAGTCCCCCCCGGGGCAATGAGCAGTTCTTC
CASSPPRGNEQFF
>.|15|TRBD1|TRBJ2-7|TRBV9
TGTGCCAGCAGCGAAGACAGGGGGCCGACCTACGAGCAGTACTTC
CASSEDRGPTYEQYF
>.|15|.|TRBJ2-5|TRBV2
TGTGCCAGCAGTATAGGGGGGGCTAGCGCAGAGACCCAGTACTTC
CASSIGGASAETQYF
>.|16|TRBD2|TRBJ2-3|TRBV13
TGTGCCAGCAGCCCGGGACTAGCGGGGAGCACAGATACGCAGTATTTT
CASSPGLAGSTDTQYF
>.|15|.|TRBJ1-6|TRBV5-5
TGTGCCAGCAGCCCCGGATGGGGCTATGGTTCACCCCTCCACTTT
CASSPGWGYGSPLHF
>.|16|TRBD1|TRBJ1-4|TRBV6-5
TGTGCCAGCAGTTACCAAGGGGGCGCAACTAATGAAAAACTGTTTTTT
CASSYQGGATNEKLFF
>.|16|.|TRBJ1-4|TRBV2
TGTGCCAGCAGTGGGGAACAGGACGCAACTAATGAAAAACTGTTTTTT
CASSGEQDATNEKLFF
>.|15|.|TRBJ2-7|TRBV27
TGTGCCAGCTCAGGGGTAGGGAGAAGCTCCTACGAGCAGTACTTC
CASSGVGRSSYEQYF
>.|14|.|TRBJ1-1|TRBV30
TGTGCCTGGAGTTCAGGGTTGGAGAACACTGAAGCTTTCTTT
CAWSSGLENTEAFF
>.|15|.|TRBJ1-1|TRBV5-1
TGCGCCAGCAGCTTGGCCGCAGGGATGAACACTGAAGCTTTCTTT
CASSLAAGMNTEAFF
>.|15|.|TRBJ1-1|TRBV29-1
TGCAGCGTTGATATCAGGGGCGACCTGAACACTGAAGCTTTCTTT
CSVDIRGDLNTEAFF
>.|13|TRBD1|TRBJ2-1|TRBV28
TGTGCCAGCAAGGGACAGGGGCTCAATGAGCAGTTCTTC
CASKGQGLNEQFF
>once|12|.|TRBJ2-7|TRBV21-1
TGTGCCAGCAGCCCTGGGCGGGACGAGCAGTACTTC
CASSPGRDEQYF
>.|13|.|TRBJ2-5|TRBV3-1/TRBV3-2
TGTGCCAGCGCCCATGGTCCCGGAGAGACCCAGTACTTC
CASAHGPGETQYF
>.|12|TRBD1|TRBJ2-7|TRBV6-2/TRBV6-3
TGTGCCAGCAGCCGACAGGGTAACGAGCAGTACTTC
CASSRQGNEQYF
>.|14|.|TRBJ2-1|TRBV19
TGTGCCAGTAGATCGGGGGAGCTTTACAATGAGCAGTTCTTC
CASRSGELYNEQFF
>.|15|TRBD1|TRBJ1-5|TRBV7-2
TGTGCCAGCAGCGAAGTGACAGGGGGCTTTCAGCCCCAGCATTTT
CASSEVTGGFQPQHF
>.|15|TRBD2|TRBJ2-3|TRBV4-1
TGCGCCAGCAGCCTCATAGCGGGTCTCACAGATACGCAGTATTTT
CASSLIAGLTDTQYF
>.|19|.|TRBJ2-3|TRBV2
TGTGCCAGCAGTATAACTCCGTGGGAAAATAGCGAGGACACAGATACGCAGTATTTT
CASSITPWENSEDTDTQYF
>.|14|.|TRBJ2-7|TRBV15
TGTGCCACCAGCAGAGCACTGCCGCCGATGGAGCAGTACTTC
CATSRALPPMEQYF
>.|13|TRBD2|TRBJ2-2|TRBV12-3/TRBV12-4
TGTGCCAGCACCCCGATACTAGCGGGGGCCGCGTTTTTT
CASTPILAGAAFF
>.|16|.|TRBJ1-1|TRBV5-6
TGTGCCAGCAGCTCCTTCGGGAGGCAGTTGAACACTGAAGCTTTCTTT
CASSSFGRQLNTEAFF
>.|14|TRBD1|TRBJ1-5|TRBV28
TGTGCCAGCAGTTTGGGGACAGTGAATCAGCCCCAGCATTTT
CASSLGTVNQPQHF
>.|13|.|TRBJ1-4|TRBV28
TGTGCCAGCAGTTTTCGGGAAAATGAAAAACTGTTTTTT
CASSFRENEKLFF
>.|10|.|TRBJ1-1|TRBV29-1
TGCAGCGTCGCACTAGTTGAAGCTTTCTTT
CSVALVEAFF
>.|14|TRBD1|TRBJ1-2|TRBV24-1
TGTGCCACCAGTGACCCGGACAGGGGGTACGGCTACACCTTC
CATSDPDRGYGYTF